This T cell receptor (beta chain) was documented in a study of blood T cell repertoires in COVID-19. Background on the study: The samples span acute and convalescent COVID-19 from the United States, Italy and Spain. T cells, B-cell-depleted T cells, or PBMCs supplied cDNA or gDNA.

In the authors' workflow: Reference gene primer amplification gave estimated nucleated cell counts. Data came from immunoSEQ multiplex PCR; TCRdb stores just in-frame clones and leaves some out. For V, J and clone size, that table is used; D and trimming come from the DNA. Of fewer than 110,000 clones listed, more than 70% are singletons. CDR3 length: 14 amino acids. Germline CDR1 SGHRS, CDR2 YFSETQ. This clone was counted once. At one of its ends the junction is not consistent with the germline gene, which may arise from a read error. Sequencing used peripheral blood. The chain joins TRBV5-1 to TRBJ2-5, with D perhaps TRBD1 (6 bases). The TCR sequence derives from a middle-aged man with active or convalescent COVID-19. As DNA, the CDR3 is TGCGCCAGCAGTTTGGCAGGGGCCATAGAGACCCAGTACTTC. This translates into CASSLAGAIETQYF.